This T cell receptor beta chain is from a study of T cells in Graves' hyperthyroidism and ophthalmopathy. RNA transcripts provided the source from which TCR beta CDR3 regions were amplified. With the HTBI primer set, the TCR CDR3 went through a first round of RT-PCR. TCRdb ran MiXCR on the multiplex PCR reads and lists one entry per CDR3 protein. Of roughly 700,000 distinct CDR3 sequences detected, 12% to 15% appear once; the ten largest clones hold about 9.4%. Germline-derived CDR1 and CDR2 are LNHNV and YYDKDF (reference sequence). The CDR3 contains 19 residues. With 5 bases removed from V and 2 bases from J, the gap between germline ends came to 24 bases.

The sequenced sample consisted of blood. The clonotype was recovered from a woman aged 18 to 35 with Graves' hyperthyroidism. V gene TRBV15 combines with J gene TRBJ2-2, with D unclear. The CDR3 sequence: CATSPKKGITTSNTGELFF. The CDR3, as DNA: TGTGCCACCAGCCCCAAAAAAGGGATTACTACAAGCAACACCGGGGAGCTGTTTTTT.